These 32 T cell receptor beta chains were all obtained from the same sample, sequenced in a study of blood T cell repertoires in COVID-19. The data were produced by immunoSEQ multiplex PCR, yet TCRdb's version contains in-frame clones alone and is incomplete. The sample records roughly 270,000 clones, roughly 88% being singletons. The sequencing sample was made of peripheral blood. These receptors originate from a man aged 18 to 30 with active or convalescent COVID-19.

The chain uses TRBV9 and TRBJ2-7; D possibly corresponds to TRBD2 (5 bases). Germline loops: CDR1 SGDLS, CDR2 YYNGEE. Trimming cost V 0 bases and J 6 bases, with 10 bases left between them. The CDR3 extends over 13 amino acids. Here the CDR3 reads CASSVDEGGEQYF. CDR3 coding DNA: TGTGCCAGCAGCGTAGACGAGGGCGGCGAGCAGTACTTC.

The J gene is TRBJ1-3, the V gene TRBV5-1; TRBD1 matches 9 bases. The CDR3 is 16 amino acids. The V gene end was trimmed by 4 bases and the J gene end by 1 base; junction bases not matched to a gene: 6. The V gene's germline CDR1 is SGHRS and CDR2 YFSETQ. CDR3 sequence: CASSLGQGFSGNTIYF. The CDR3 region has the DNA TGCGCCAGCAGCCTGGGACAGGGATTTTCTGGAAACACCATATATTTT.

This clone was detected only once. This rearrangement joins TRBV6-2 or TRBV6-3 to TRBJ1-5; maybe TRBD1 (5 bases). CDR3 length equals 15 residues. V dropped 6 bases and J dropped 0 bases, with 12 bases sitting between them. CDR1 and CDR2 (germline): MNHEY, SVGEGT. As DNA, the CDR3 is TGTGCCAGCAGCTCCAGGGATTATAGCAATCAGCCCCAGCATTTT. This gives the protein CASSSRDYSNQPQHF.

The rearrangement uses TRBV29-1 and TRBJ1-1; the D is unclear. Germline V gene sequence: CDR1 SQVTM, CDR2 ANQGSEA. The CDR3 covers 15 residues. The V end lost 0 bases, the J end lost 1 base, and 12 bases lay between the germline ends. The CDR3 spells CSVEEYGRGNTEAFF. The CDR3 region has the DNA TGCAGCGTTGAAGAATACGGACGGGGGAACACTGAAGCTTTCTTT.

CDR3 DNA sequence: TGTGCCAGCAGCTTAGGGTCTAGCGGGAGTACCTACGAGCAGTACTTC. Translating gives CASSLGSSGSTYEQYF. V and J are TRBV7-9 and TRBJ2-7; TRBD2 matches at 10 bases. V was pared by 1 base and J by 2 bases, with 5 bases of the junction left unmatched. The CDR3 is made up of 16 amino acids. Germline-derived CDR1 and CDR2 are SEHNR and FQNEAQ (reference sequence).

V usage is TRBV19 and J usage is TRBJ1-3, with no clear D. The germline V gene encodes CDR1 LNHDA and CDR2 SQIVND (reference sequence). The ends were cut back, 7 bases at V and 4 bases at J, with 14 bases in the middle. The CDR3 spans 14 residues. CDR3 DNA sequence: TGTGCCAGTACCTTCGGAGTAAAGGGAAACACCATATATTTT. Amino acid sequence: CASTFGVKGNTIYF.

This rearrangement joins TRBV9 to TRBJ2-1; no firm D call. V shed 4 bases and J shed 8 bases, with 13 bases lying between them. The germline V gene has CDR1 SGDLS and CDR2 YYNGEE. The CDR3 has 13 amino acids. The CDR3 nucleotides are TGTGCCAGCAGCTCGTCTCACAACGATGAGCAGTTCTTC. This translates into CASSSSHNDEQFF.

This chain's CDR3 is CASSHLTGKSSYEQYF. As DNA, the CDR3 is TGCGCCAGCAGCCATTTGACAGGGAAAAGCTCCTACGAGCAGTACTTC. V is TRBV4-1 and J is TRBJ2-7; TRBD1 aligns across 7 bases. Unmatched junction bases numbered 8, after V lost 3 bases and J lost 0 bases. The CDR3 totals 16 residues. Germline V lookup: CDR1 MGHRA, CDR2 YSYEKL.

This chain links TRBV6-1 with TRBJ1-6; D is undetermined. The germline V gene encodes CDR1 MNHNS and CDR2 SASEGT. CDR3 length equals 14 residues. Trimming took off 1 base at V and 6 bases at J, with 7 bases between the two ends. The CDR3 DNA sequence: TGTGCCAGCAGTGAAGTACGGTTTAATTCACCCCTCCACTTT. It translates to CASSEVRFNSPLHF.

V usage is TRBV14 and J usage is TRBJ1-2; 9 nucleotides match TRBD1. V lost 1 base to trimming and J lost 1 base; unmatched junction nucleotides: 4. The CDR3 loop spans 16 amino acids. Germline CDR1 is SGHDN and CDR2 is FVKESK. The DNA for the CDR3 is TGTGCCAGCAGCCAAGCGAGGACAGGGGATAACTATGGCTACACCTTC. This translates into CASSQARTGDNYGYTF.

The J gene is TRBJ2-7, the V gene TRBV27; unclear D gene. Germline CDR1 MNHEY, CDR2 SMNVEV (reference sequence). CDR3 length: 15 residues. Deletions cut 0 bases from V and 0 bases from J, with 9 bases between. CDR3 sequence: CASSLSIASSYEQYF. For the CDR3, the DNA is TGTGCCAGCAGTTTATCGATTGCGAGCTCCTACGAGCAGTACTTC.

J is TRBJ2-1 and V is TRBV7-9; TRBD1 might be the D (6 bases). Germline V gene lookup returns CDR1 SEHNR and CDR2 FQNEAQ (reference sequence). Trimming left V 3 bases short and J 4 bases short, with 13 bases between. The CDR3 runs to 15 residues. The chain's CDR3 is CASSLIGTKYNEQFF. The CDR3 DNA sequence: TGTGCCAGCAGCTTGATAGGGACAAAATACAATGAGCAGTTCTTC.

CDR3 bases: TGCGCCAGCAGCCAAGGACAGGGGGCATTCTCGGAGACCCAGTACTTC. It is translated as CASSQGQGAFSETQYF. The chain is built from TRBV4-1 and TRBJ2-5; 10 nucleotides agree with TRBD1. V trimming: 1 base; J trimming: 5 bases; junction bases outside the gene matches: 7. The CDR3 covers 16 residues. Germline CDR1 and CDR2: MGHRA and YSYEKL.

This chain uses TRBV29-1 with TRBJ1-5; no definite D call. Between the trimmed V and J ends, which lost 1 base and 4 bases, there was a span of 8 bases. Germline V CDR1 and CDR2: SQVTM, ANQGSEA. CDR3 length: 13 amino acids. The CDR3, as DNA: TGCAGCGTTGAAGTCGAGGGTAATCAGCCCCAGCATTTT. This sequence encodes CSVEVEGNQPQHF. The variable domain in full, with the rest retrieved from reference TRBV29-1 and TRBJ1-5, is SAVISQKPSRDICQRGTSLTIQCQVDSQVTMMFWYRQQPGQSLTLIATANQGSEATYESGFVIDKFPISRPNLTFSTLTVSNMSPEDSSIYLCSVEVEGNQPQHFGDGTRLSIL.

This clone appeared a single time. The rearrangement uses TRBV5-4 and TRBJ2-4; a possible D gene is TRBD1 (5 bases). The CDR3 spans 14 residues. Trimming pared 0 bases from V and 1 base from J, leaving 5 bases between. Germline V CDR1 and CDR2: SGHNT, YYREEE (reference sequence). This CDR3 reads CASSLAGAKNIQYF. CDR3 sequence (DNA): TGTGCCAGCAGCTTGGCAGGGGCCAAAAACATTCAGTACTTC.

This clone has a single count. The V and J genes are TRBV6-5 and TRBJ2-2; D might be TRBD2 (6 bases). Germline lookup yields CDR1 MNHEY and CDR2 SVGAGI. CDR3 length equals 15 residues. V was shortened by 6 bases and J by 5 bases, with 16 bases between the two germline ends. The CDR3 DNA reads TGTGCCAGCAGGTGGGGCAGGAGCGGGACCGGGGAGCTGTTTTTT. Protein: CASRWGRSGTGELFF.

The chain employs TRBV4-2 and TRBJ2-2; D is ambiguous. This CDR3 region has 12 residues. CDR1 LGHNA and CDR2 YNFKEQ come from the germline V gene. Trimming shortened V by 8 bases and J by 6 bases, and 10 bases separated the two germline ends. The CDR3 region is CASSSGAGELFF. CDR3 in DNA: TGTGCCAGCTCCTCAGGCGCCGGGGAGCTGTTTTTT.

V and J are TRBV19 and TRBJ1-2; 11 bases align to TRBD1. CDR3 length: 14 residues. Germline V gives CDR1 LNHDA, CDR2 SQIVND (reference sequence). J gave up 5 bases and V 5 bases, and 4 bases lay outside the gene matches. CDR3 nucleotides: TGTGCCAGTAGTCCCGGGACAGGGGGTTATGGCTACACCTTC. Protein product: CASSPGTGGYGYTF.

This clone appeared once. The J gene is TRBJ2-5, the V gene TRBV7-2, with D tentatively TRBD2 (5 bases). Between the trimmed V and J ends, which lost 2 bases and 5 bases, there was a span of 15 bases. From germline, CDR1 is SGHTA and CDR2 FQGNSA. The CDR3 has 15 residues. The CDR3 DNA sequence: TGTGCCAGCAGCTTAAATCGGGGTGGGTGGGAGACCCAGTACTTC. Residues: CASSLNRGGWETQYF.

This rearrangement joins TRBV4-1 to TRBJ1-6; no definite D call. Trimming took off 0 bases at V and 3 bases at J, with 6 bases between the two ends. Germline loops: CDR1 MGHRA, CDR2 YSYEKL. The CDR3 has 15 residues. Here the CDR3 reads CASSQDSYYNSPLHF. DNA of the CDR3: TGCGCCAGCAGCCAAGATAGTTACTATAATTCACCCCTCCACTTT.

The chain links TRBV6-1 to TRBJ2-7, with 8 bases that match TRBD2. V shed 2 bases and J 2 bases; nucleotides not matched to a gene: 2. Germline V gene data show CDR1 as MNHNS and CDR2 as SASEGT. The CDR3 totals 14 residues. In DNA form, the CDR3 reads TGTGCCAGCAGTGAATACGGGGGGGCCTACGAGCAGTACTTC. As protein: CASSEYGGAYEQYF.

This clone has just one count. V gene TRBV15 combines with J gene TRBJ2-4; D is possibly TRBD1 (5 bases). CDR1 is LNHNV, CDR2 YYDKDF, per germline (reference sequence). Trimming shortened V by 0 bases and J by 1 base, and 16 bases separated the two germline ends. The length of the CDR3 is 18 residues. CDR3 sequence: CATSRDQGMEFAKNIQYF. The CDR3 DNA follows: TGTGCCACCAGCAGAGATCAGGGCATGGAGTTCGCCAAAAACATTCAGTACTTC. The complete variable domain, with remaining parts taken from reference TRBV15 and TRBJ2-4, reads DAMVIQNPRYQVTQFGKPVTLSCSQTLNHNVMYWYQQKSSQAPKLLFHYYDKDFNNEADTPDNFQSRRPNTSFCFLDIRSPGLGDTAMYLCATSRDQGMEFAKNIQYFGAGTRLSVL.

The chain employs TRBV24-1 and TRBJ2-7; a possible D gene is TRBD1 (6 bases). Per germline, CDR1 KGHDR and CDR2 SFDVKD. CDR3 length: 14 residues. With 3 bases removed from V and 9 bases from J, the gap between germline ends came to 17 bases. Here the CDR3 reads CATSDPQQGFGQYF. The DNA of the CDR3 is TGTGCCACCAGTGATCCCCAACAGGGATTTGGGCAGTACTTC.

The rearrangement links TRBV2 to TRBJ1-4, with D maybe TRBD1 (6 bases). The CDR3 consists of 16 residues. The germline V gene encodes CDR1 SNHLY and CDR2 FYNNEI. V was cut by 2 bases and J by 5 bases, with 15 bases left in between. The CDR3 reads CASSERGGRQNEKLFF. The CDR3 DNA reads TGTGCCAGCAGTGAAAGGGGGGGCAGGCAAAATGAAAAACTGTTTTTT. The whole variable domain, filled in from reference TRBV2 and TRBJ1-4, reads EPEVTQTPSHQVTQMGQEVILRCVPISNHLYFYWYRQILGQKVEFLVSFYNNEISEKSEIFDDQFSVERPDGSNFTLKIRSTKLEDSAMYFCASSERGGRQNEKLFFGSGTQLSVL.

V is TRBV6-5 and J is TRBJ2-3; 7 bases agree with TRBD2. Germline assignment: CDR1 MNHEY and CDR2 SVGAGI. V lost 8 bases to trimming and J lost 6 bases; unmatched junction nucleotides: 11. This CDR3 is 14 amino acids long. As DNA, the CDR3 is TGTGCCAGCCGGGTCGGGGGGACCGGGGATACGCAGTATTTT. This encodes CASRVGGTGDTQYF.

About this clone itself: Other DNA sequences in the same sample also yield this CDR3. The chain couples TRBV24-1 to TRBJ2-1; 15 bases match TRBD2. The length of the CDR3 is 19 residues. The germline V gene encodes CDR1 KGHDR and CDR2 SFDVKD. V gave up 3 bases and J gave up 9 bases; unmatched junction bases: 14. The CDR3: CATSDGGLAGGLVRGEQFF. In DNA, the CDR3 is TGTGCCACCAGTGATGGGGGACTAGCGGGGGGCCTCGTTAGAGGTGAGCAGTTCTTC.

This chain joins TRBV10-1 and TRBJ2-2; 7 positions match TRBD1. The V and J ends lost 10 bases and 6 bases, in that order; junction bases with no gene match: 8. The CDR3 contains 13 residues. CDR1 is WNHNN, CDR2 SYGVQD, per germline (reference sequence). In DNA, the CDR3 is TGCGCCACACAGACAGGGTTGGCCGGGGAGCTGTTTTTT. Translated, it gives CATQTGLAGELFF.

The rearrangement links TRBV10-3 to TRBJ2-7, with D uncertain. V lost 0 bases to trimming and J lost 5 bases, with 8 bases between them. Germline V CDR1 and CDR2: ENHRY, SYGVKD. The CDR3 loop spans 13 amino acids. The CDR3 is CAISESRGDEQYF. The CDR3 coding sequence is TGTGCCATCAGTGAGTCGAGAGGTGACGAGCAGTACTTC.

The chain joins TRBV6-2 or TRBV6-3 to TRBJ2-3, with D tentatively TRBD2 (7 bases). This CDR3 comprises 15 residues. Between the trimmed V and J ends, which lost 1 base and 2 bases, there was a span of 10 bases. The germline V gene encodes CDR1 MNHEY and CDR2 SVGEGT. CDR3 in amino acids: CASSYFAGATDTQYF. CDR3 bases: TGTGCCAGCAGTTACTTTGCGGGGGCCACAGATACGCAGTATTTT.

The CDR3 spells CSASTGDSPGYTF. As DNA, the CDR3 is TGCAGCGCCTCGACAGGGGATTCTCCTGGCTACACCTTC. The chain recombines TRBV29-1 with TRBJ1-2; the match to TRBD1 covers 8 bases. J gave up 7 bases and V 7 bases, and 11 bases lay outside the gene matches. Germline loops: CDR1 SQVTM, CDR2 ANQGSEA. CDR3 length: 13 residues. The variable domain in full, completed from reference TRBV29-1 and TRBJ1-2, reads SAVISQKPSRDICQRGTSLTIQCQVDSQVTMMFWYRQQPGQSLTLIATANQGSEATYESGFVIDKFPISRPNLTFSTLTVSNMSPEDSSIYLCSASTGDSPGYTFGSGTRLTVV.

This chain links TRBV3-1 (or the pseudogene TRBV3-2) with TRBJ1-1; 7 positions match TRBD1. CDR3 length: 16 residues. Germline CDR1 is LGHDT and CDR2 is YNNKEL (reference sequence). V shed 1 base, J shed 4 bases, and the junction held 9 bases outside the gene matches. The CDR3 here is CASSQVPSTGPTEAFF. CDR3 bases: TGTGCCAGCAGCCAAGTCCCATCGACAGGGCCCACTGAAGCTTTCTTT.

The rearrangement links TRBV12-5 to TRBJ1-6, with D possibly being TRBD1 (5 bases). The germline CDR1 and CDR2 sequences are LGHNT and FRNRAP. The CDR3 extends over 13 amino acids. Between the trimmed V and J ends, which lost 5 bases and 7 bases, there was a span of 9 bases. Here the CDR3 DNA reads TGTGCTAGTGGTCTCAAGGGGAATTCACCCCTCCACTTT. Encoded protein: CASGLKGNSPLHF.